The present TCR beta chain was sequenced within a study of identical twins. This clonotype turned up a few times. Every one of the donors was a healthy Caucasian. Unique molecular identifiers were present on the cDNA, and a universal primer site came from template switching. TCRdb independently ran MiXCR on the 5' RACE reads; one entry per CDR3 protein. This sample has hundreds of thousands of distinct CDR3 sequences; about 8% occur once, and the top ten carry 2% to 2.5%. This sample also belongs to another study, concerning yellow fever vaccine responses in identical twins.

The sample taken for sequencing was memory (CD45RO+) T cells sorted from blood. This sequence was found in a woman under 30 in good health.

The CDR3 bases are TGTGCCAGCAGTGTAGGGGGGGGAGGGCAGTTCTTC. Encoded protein: CASSVGGGGQFF. This chain joins TRBV25-1 and TRBJ2-1; D might be TRBD2 (7 bases). The germline V gene has CDR1 MGHDK and CDR2 SYGVNS. V was clipped by 4 bases and J by 12 bases, with 13 bases between them. This CDR3 is built from 12 residues.